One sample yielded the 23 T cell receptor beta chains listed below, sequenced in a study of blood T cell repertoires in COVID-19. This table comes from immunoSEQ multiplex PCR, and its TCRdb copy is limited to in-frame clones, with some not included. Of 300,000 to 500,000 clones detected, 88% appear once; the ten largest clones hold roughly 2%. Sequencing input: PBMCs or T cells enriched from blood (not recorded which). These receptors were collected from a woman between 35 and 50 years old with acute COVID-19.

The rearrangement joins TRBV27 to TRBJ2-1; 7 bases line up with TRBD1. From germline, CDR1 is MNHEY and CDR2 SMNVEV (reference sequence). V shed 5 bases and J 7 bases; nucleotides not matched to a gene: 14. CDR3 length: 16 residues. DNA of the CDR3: TGTGCCAGCAGTCACCGACAGGGATTGGGGTGGAATGAGCAGTTCTTC. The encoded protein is CASSHRQGLGWNEQFF.

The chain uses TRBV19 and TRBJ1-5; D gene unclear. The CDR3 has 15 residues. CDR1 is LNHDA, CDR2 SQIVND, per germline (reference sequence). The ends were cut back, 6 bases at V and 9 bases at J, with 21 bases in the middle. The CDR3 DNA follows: TGTGCCAGTAGACCACCGGGGAGGTTGCTAGGGCCCCAGCATTTT. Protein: CASRPPGRLLGPQHF.

The CDR3, as DNA: TGTGCCAGCAGCTTGGGGGACAGGACTAACTATGGCTACACCTTC. This encodes CASSLGDRTNYGYTF. The gene calls are TRBV5-6 and TRBJ1-2, with TRBD1 identical over 8 bases. Germline values: CDR1 SGHDT, CDR2 YYEEEE. CDR3 size: 15 residues. J gave up 0 bases and V 0 bases, and 1 base lay outside the gene matches. The full variable domain, rest sourced from reference TRBV5-6 and TRBJ1-2, is DAGVTQSPTHLIKTRGQQVTLRCSPKSGHDTVSWYQQALGQGPQFIFQYYEEEERQRGNFPDRFSGHQFPNYSSELNVNALLLGDSALYLCASSLGDRTNYGYTFGSGTRLTVV.

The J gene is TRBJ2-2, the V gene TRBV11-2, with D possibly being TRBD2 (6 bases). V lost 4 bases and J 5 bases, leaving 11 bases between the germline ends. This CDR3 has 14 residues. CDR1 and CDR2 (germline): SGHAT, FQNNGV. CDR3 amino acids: CASSSRRGTGELFF. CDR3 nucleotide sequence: TGTGCCAGCAGCTCCCGTCGGGGGACCGGGGAGCTGTTTTTT.

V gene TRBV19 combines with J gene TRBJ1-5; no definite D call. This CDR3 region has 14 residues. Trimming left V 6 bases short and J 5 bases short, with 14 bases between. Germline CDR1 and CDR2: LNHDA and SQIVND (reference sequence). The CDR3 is CASSPAQTHQPQHF. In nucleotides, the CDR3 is TGTGCCAGTAGCCCCGCACAGACCCATCAGCCCCAGCATTTT. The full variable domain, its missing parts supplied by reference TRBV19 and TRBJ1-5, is DGGITQSPKYLFRKEGQNVTLSCEQNLNHDAMYWYRQDPGQGLRLIYYSQIVNDFQKGDIAEGYSVSREKKESFPLTVTSAQKNPTAFYLCASSPAQTHQPQHFGDGTRLSIL.

The CDR3 is CAISGRGQGTGDEQYF. The CDR3 DNA sequence: TGTGCCATCAGTGGTAGGGGTCAAGGGACGGGGGACGAGCAGTACTTC. This chain uses TRBV10-3 with TRBJ2-7, with TRBD2 as a possible D gene (6 bases). This CDR3 region has 16 residues. Trimming cost V 4 bases and J 5 bases, with 21 bases left between them. Germline CDR1 ENHRY, CDR2 SYGVKD.

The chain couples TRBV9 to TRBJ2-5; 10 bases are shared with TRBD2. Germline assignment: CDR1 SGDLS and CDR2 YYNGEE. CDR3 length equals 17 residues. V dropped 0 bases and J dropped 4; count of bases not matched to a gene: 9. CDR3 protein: CASSVGSSGGLVETQYF. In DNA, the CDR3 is TGTGCCAGCAGCGTAGGGTCTAGCGGGGGATTAGTAGAGACCCAGTACTTC.

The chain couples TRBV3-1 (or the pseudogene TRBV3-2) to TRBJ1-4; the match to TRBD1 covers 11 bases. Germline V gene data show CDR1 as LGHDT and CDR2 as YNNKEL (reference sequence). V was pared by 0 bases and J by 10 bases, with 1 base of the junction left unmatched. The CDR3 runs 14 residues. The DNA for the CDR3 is TGTGCCAGCAGCCAAGATGGGACAGGGGGAAAACTGTTTTTT. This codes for CASSQDGTGGKLFF.

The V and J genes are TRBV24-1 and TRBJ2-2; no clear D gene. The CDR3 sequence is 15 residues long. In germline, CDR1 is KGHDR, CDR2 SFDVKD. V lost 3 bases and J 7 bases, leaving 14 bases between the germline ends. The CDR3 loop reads CATSDPSGPGGELFF. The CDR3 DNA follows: TGTGCCACCAGTGATCCAAGTGGGCCCGGCGGGGAGCTGTTTTTT.

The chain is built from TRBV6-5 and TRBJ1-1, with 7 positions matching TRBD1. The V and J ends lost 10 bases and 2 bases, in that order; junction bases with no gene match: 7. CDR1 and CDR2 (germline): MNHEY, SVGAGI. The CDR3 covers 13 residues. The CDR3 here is CATNRGQNTEAFF. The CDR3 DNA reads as TGTGCCACCAACAGGGGTCAAAACACTGAAGCTTTCTTT.

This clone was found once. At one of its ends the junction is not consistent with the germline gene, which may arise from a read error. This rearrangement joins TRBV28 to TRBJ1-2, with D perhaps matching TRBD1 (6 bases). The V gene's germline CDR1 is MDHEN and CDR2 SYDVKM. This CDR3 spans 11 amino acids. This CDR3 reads CASSQDRRRHF. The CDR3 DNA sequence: TGTGCCAGCAGCCAAGACAGGAGGCGACACTTC.

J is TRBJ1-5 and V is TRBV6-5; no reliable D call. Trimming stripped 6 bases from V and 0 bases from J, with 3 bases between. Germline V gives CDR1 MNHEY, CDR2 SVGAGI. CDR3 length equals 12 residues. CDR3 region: CASSGSNQPQHF. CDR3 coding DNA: TGTGCCAGCAGCGGTAGCAATCAGCCCCAGCATTTT.

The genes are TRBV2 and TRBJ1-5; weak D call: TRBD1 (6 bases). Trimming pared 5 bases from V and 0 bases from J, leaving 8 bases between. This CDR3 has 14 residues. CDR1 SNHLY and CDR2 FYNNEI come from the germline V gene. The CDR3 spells CASSPGVSNQPQHF. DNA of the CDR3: TGTGCCAGCAGTCCAGGGGTTAGCAATCAGCCCCAGCATTTT.

CDR3 nucleotide sequence: TGCGCCAGTAAGGACAGGGTGGAAACTGAAGCTTTCTTT. Amino acid sequence: CASKDRVETEAFF. The genes are TRBV10-2 and TRBJ1-1; 8 bases are shared with TRBD1. This CDR3 is 13 amino acids long. The trim removed 9 bases at V and 5 bases at J, leaving 8 bases unmatched. Per germline, CDR1 WSHSY and CDR2 SAAADI.

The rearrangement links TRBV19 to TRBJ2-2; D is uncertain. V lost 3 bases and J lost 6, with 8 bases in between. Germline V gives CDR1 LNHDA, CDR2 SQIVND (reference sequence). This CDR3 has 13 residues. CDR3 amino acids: CASSIVVAGELFF. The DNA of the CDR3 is TGTGCCAGTAGTATTGTAGTGGCCGGGGAGCTGTTTTTT. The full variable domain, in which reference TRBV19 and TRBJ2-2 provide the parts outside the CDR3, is DGGITQSPKYLFRKEGQNVTLSCEQNLNHDAMYWYRQDPGQGLRLIYYSQIVNDFQKGDIAEGYSVSREKKESFPLTVTSAQKNPTAFYLCASSIVVAGELFFGEGSRLTVL.

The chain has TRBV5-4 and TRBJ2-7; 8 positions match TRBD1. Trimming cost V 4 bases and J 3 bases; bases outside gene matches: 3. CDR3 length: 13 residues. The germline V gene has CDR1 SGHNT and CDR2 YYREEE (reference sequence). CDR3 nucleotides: TGTGCCAGCAGCGTCGACAGGGGCTACGAGCAGTACTTC. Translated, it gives CASSVDRGYEQYF.

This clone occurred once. CDR3 region: CSVDNRDRGYGYTF. The CDR3 nucleotides are TGCAGCGTTGATAATAGGGACAGGGGCTATGGCTACACCTTC. The chain uses TRBV29-1 and TRBJ1-2; 10 bases are shared with TRBD1. Trimming removed 3 bases from V and 4 bases from J; junction bases left unmatched: 5. This CDR3 has 14 residues. CDR1 SQVTM and CDR2 ANQGSEA come from the germline V gene.

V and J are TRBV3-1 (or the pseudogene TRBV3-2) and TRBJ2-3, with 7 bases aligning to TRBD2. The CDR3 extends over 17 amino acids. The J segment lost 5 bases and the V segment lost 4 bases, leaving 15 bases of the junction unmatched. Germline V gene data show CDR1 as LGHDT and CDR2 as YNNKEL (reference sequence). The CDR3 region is CASSPSPWEGREDTQYF. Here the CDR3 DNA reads TGTGCCAGCAGCCCCTCACCTTGGGAGGGGCGAGAAGATACGCAGTATTTT.

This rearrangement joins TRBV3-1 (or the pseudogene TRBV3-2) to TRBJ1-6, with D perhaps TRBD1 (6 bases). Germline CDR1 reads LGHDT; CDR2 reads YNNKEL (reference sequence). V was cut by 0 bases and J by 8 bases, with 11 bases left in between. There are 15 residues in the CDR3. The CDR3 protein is CASSQEQGDDSPLHF. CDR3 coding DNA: TGTGCCAGCAGCCAAGAACAGGGAGATGATTCACCCCTCCACTTT.

The CDR3 bases are TGCAGCGTTACCCCGGGACAGGGGAGAGTGAACACTGAAGCTTTCTTT. Its protein is CSVTPGQGRVNTEAFF. The V and J genes are TRBV29-1 and TRBJ1-1; 10 bases fit TRBD1. Germline V gene lookup returns CDR1 SQVTM and CDR2 ANQGSEA. Trimming removed 5 bases from V and 0 bases from J; junction bases left unmatched: 9. This CDR3 is 16 amino acids long.

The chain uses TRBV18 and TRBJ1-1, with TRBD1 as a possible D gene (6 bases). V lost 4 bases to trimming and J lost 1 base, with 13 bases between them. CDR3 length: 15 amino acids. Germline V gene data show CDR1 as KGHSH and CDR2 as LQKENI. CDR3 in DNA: TGTGCCAGCTCACGAGAACAGGGACGGAACACTGAAGCTTTCTTT. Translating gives CASSREQGRNTEAFF.

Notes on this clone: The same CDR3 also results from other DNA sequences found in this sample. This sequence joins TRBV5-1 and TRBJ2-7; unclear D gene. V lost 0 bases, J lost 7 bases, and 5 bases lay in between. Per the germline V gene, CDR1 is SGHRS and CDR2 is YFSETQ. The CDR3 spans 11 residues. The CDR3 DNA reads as TGCGCCAGCAGCTTGGCAGGTGAGCAGTACTTC. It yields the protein CASSLAGEQYF.

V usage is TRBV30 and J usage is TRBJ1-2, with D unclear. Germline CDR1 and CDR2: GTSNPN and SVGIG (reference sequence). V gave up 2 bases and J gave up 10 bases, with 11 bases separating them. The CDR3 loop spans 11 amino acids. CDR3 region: CAWSTYSFYTF. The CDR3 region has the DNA TGTGCCTGGAGTACCTACAGCTTCTACACCTTC.